This T cell receptor beta chain was identified in a study of blood T cell repertoires in COVID-19. The CDR3 runs to 13 residues. V shed 6 bases and J shed 0 bases, with 6 bases lying between them. Germline V gene lookup returns CDR1 LNHDA and CDR2 SQIVND (reference sequence). Sequencing was performed with immunoSEQ multiplex PCR; in TCRdb, only in-frame clones are kept and a portion is missing. The data show 150,000 to 200,000 clones, with approximately 87% seen just once and roughly 3.3% held by the top ten. The receptor's source is a man aged 18 to 35 with active or convalescent COVID-19. The genes are TRBV19 and TRBJ2-1, with D maybe TRBD2 (6 bases). Sequenced: peripheral blood. The CDR3 DNA reads as TGTGCCAGTAGCGGGGGCTCCTACAATGAGCAGTTCTTC. This codes for CASSGGSYNEQFF.